These 17 T cell receptor beta chains were sequenced from one sample in a study of blood T cell repertoires in COVID-19. Repertoires were generated with immunoSEQ multiplex PCR, while TCRdb's copy carries only in-frame clones and drops some. The table includes 380,000 or so clones, about 89% detected once. The sample consisted of peripheral blood. These TCRs come from a middle-aged man with acute or convalescent COVID-19.

J is TRBJ2-5 and V is TRBV11-2, with 10 bases identical to TRBD2. This CDR3 has 14 amino acids. CDR1 is SGHAT and CDR2 is FQNNGV in the germline V gene. Losses at the gene ends were 5 bases for V and 2 bases for J; bases not matched to a gene: 2. CDR3 region: CASSILAGQETQYF. For the CDR3, the DNA is TGTGCCAGCAGCATACTAGCGGGGCAAGAGACCCAGTACTTC.

CDR3 in DNA: TGTGCCAGCAGCTTTCGAGGGGGGGACCCCTATGAAAAACTGTTTTTT. This codes for CASSFRGGDPYEKLFF. The chain employs TRBV11-2 and TRBJ1-4; weak D call: TRBD1 (6 bases). The V gene's germline CDR1 is SGHAT and CDR2 FQNNGV. The CDR3 length is 16 residues. V was shortened by 3 bases and J by 6 bases, with 17 bases between the two germline ends.

The V call is TRBV5-1, the J call TRBJ2-5; 13 bases fit TRBD2. Unmatched junction bases numbered 5, after V lost 0 bases and J lost 0 bases. CDR3 length: 18 residues. Germline V gene data show CDR1 as SGHRS and CDR2 as YFSETQ. As DNA, the CDR3 is TGCGCCAGCAGCTTGGCCGGACTAGCGGGGGAGTACCAAGAGACCCAGTACTTC. Translating gives CASSLAGLAGEYQETQYF.

The rearrangement uses TRBV4-2 and TRBJ1-4, with TRBD1 identical over 8 bases. Germline V CDR1 and CDR2: LGHNA, YNFKEQ. The CDR3 covers 17 residues. The V and J ends lost 1 base and 8 bases, in that order; junction bases with no gene match: 12. The CDR3 protein is CASSQAPGGGIREKLFF. The CDR3 DNA follows: TGTGCCAGCAGCCAAGCCCCAGGGGGCGGAATTAGGGAAAAACTGTTTTTT.

V is TRBV4-3 and J is TRBJ2-3, with 9 bases matching TRBD2. Trimming removed 3 bases from V and 0 bases from J; junction bases left unmatched: 10. In germline, CDR1 is LGHNA, CDR2 YSLEER. The CDR3 loop spans 18 amino acids. The CDR3 DNA sequence: TGCGCCAGCAGCCAGGAACTAGCGGGCCTATCTAGCACAGATACGCAGTATTTT. Translating gives CASSQELAGLSSTDTQYF.

The chain employs TRBV3-1 (or the pseudogene TRBV3-2) and TRBJ1-2, with a possible D match to TRBD1 (5 bases). The CDR3 contains 16 residues. CDR1 LGHDT and CDR2 YNNKEL come from the germline V gene (reference sequence). The ends were cut back, 0 bases at V and 8 bases at J, with 19 bases in the middle. CDR3 sequence: CASSQDSDSSSGGYTF. In nucleotides, the CDR3 is TGTGCCAGCAGCCAAGATTCTGACAGCTCAAGCGGGGGCTACACCTTC.

This chain connects TRBV4-1 to TRBJ2-7, with 13 nucleotides matching TRBD2. The junction had 3 bases not matched to a gene; V was cut back by 3 bases and J by 4 bases. CDR3 size: 15 residues. The germline CDR1 and CDR2 sequences are MGHRA and YSYEKL. CDR3 sequence (DNA): TGCGCCAGCAGCCAGACTAGCGGGGGGTTTTACGAGCAGTACTTC. It specifies CASSQTSGGFYEQYF.

CDR3 sequence reads: CASSSADTQYF. The CDR3, as DNA: TGTGCCAGCAGCTCCGCAGATACGCAGTATTTT. The chain recombines TRBV11-2 with TRBJ2-3; no clear D. This CDR3 spans 11 amino acids. Trimming took off 4 bases at V and 4 bases at J, with 3 bases between the two ends. CDR1 is SGHAT and CDR2 is FQNNGV in the germline V gene.

The chain combines TRBV5-1 with TRBJ1-1; possible D gene TRBD1, 6 bases. The CDR3 extends over 15 amino acids. V was clipped by 1 base and J by 4 bases, with 14 bases between them. Germline-derived CDR1 and CDR2 are SGHRS and YFSETQ. The CDR3 bases are TGCGCCAGCAGCTTGTCATGGGGGCTGGGCACTGAAGCTTTCTTT. It translates to CASSLSWGLGTEAFF. Full variable domain (remainder filled in from reference TRBV5-1 and TRBJ1-1): KAGVTQTPRYLIKTRGQQVTLSCSPISGHRSVSWYQQTPGQGLQFLFEYFSETQRNKGNFPGRFSGRQFSNSRSEMNVSTLELGDSALYLCASSLSWGLGTEAFFGQGTRLTVV.

The chain combines TRBV2 with TRBJ1-5; 7 positions agree with TRBD1. Germline V gene sequence: CDR1 SNHLY, CDR2 FYNNEI. The CDR3 has 15 residues. Trimming removed 6 bases from V and 5 bases from J; junction bases left unmatched: 10. Here the CDR3 DNA reads TGTGCCAGCAGCCCTGGGGACAGTCCCCATCAGCCCCAGCATTTT. It encodes CASSPGDSPHQPQHF. The whole variable domain, remainder taken from reference TRBV2 and TRBJ1-5, is EPEVTQTPSHQVTQMGQEVILRCVPISNHLYFYWYRQILGQKVEFLVSFYNNEISEKSEIFDDQFSVERPDGSNFTLKIRSTKLEDSAMYFCASSPGDSPHQPQHFGDGTRLSIL.

The chain is built from TRBV19 and TRBJ1-5; perhaps TRBD1 as D (5 bases). With 5 bases removed from V and 10 bases from J, the gap between germline ends came to 18 bases. The CDR3 has 14 amino acids. Germline CDR1 and CDR2: LNHDA and SQIVND (reference sequence). CDR3 bases: TGTGCCAGTAGTCCTCAAAACCACAGGCCTCCCCAGCATTTT. It encodes CASSPQNHRPPQHF.

This clone was recorded only once. This chain uses TRBV2 with TRBJ1-2; 8 bases agree with TRBD1. Germline V gene lookup returns CDR1 SNHLY and CDR2 FYNNEI. The CDR3 is 12 amino acids. CDR3 region: CATRGQAYGYTF. The CDR3, as DNA: TGTGCTACCAGGGGACAGGCCTATGGCTACACCTTC.

The rearrangement links TRBV11-2 to TRBJ2-3; D is undetermined. The V gene lost 3 bases and the J gene lost 6 bases, with 13 bases spanning the gap. This CDR3 is 14 amino acids long. Germline V gives CDR1 SGHAT, CDR2 FQNNGV. CDR3 protein: CASSFSGNLDTQYF. In DNA form, the CDR3 reads TGTGCCAGCAGCTTTAGTGGTAACTTGGATACGCAGTATTTT.

The chain uses TRBV7-9 and TRBJ1-1; TRBD1 might be the D (5 bases). The CDR3 is made up of 14 amino acids. CDR1 and CDR2 from the germline V gene are SEHNR and FQNEAQ (reference sequence). The V end was cut by 1 base, the J end by 4 bases, with 10 bases between. As DNA, the CDR3 is TGTGCCAGCAGCTTAGGGGCGGGGGGCACTGAAGCTTTCTTT. It translates to CASSLGAGGTEAFF.

This clone showed up just a few times. CDR3 DNA sequence: TGTGCCAGCAGCTTAGTGAGAGGGAACTACAATGAGCAGTTCTTC. Amino acid sequence: CASSLVRGNYNEQFF. The chain recombines TRBV7-6 with TRBJ2-1; maybe TRBD2 (5 bases). The CDR3 totals 15 residues. Trimming left V 1 base short and J 3 bases short, with 10 bases between. The germline V gene has CDR1 SGHVS and CDR2 FNYEAQ.

This rearrangement joins TRBV4-2 to TRBJ1-1; perhaps TRBD1 as D (6 bases). Germline values: CDR1 LGHNA, CDR2 YNFKEQ. V was trimmed by 3 bases and J by 0 bases, leaving 8 bases between them. This CDR3 is built from 14 residues. The CDR3 here is CASSHGQMNTEAFF. Here the CDR3 DNA reads TGTGCCAGCAGCCACGGACAGATGAACACTGAAGCTTTCTTT.

V is TRBV28 and J is TRBJ2-1; possibly TRBD2 for D (5 bases). The CDR3 sequence is 14 residues long. Germline lookup yields CDR1 MDHEN and CDR2 SYDVKM. V shed 8 bases and J shed 8 bases, with 19 bases lying between them. CDR3: CASLGGPPSYEQFF. The DNA for the CDR3 is TGTGCCAGCTTGGGCGGGCCGCCCTCATATGAGCAGTTCTTC.